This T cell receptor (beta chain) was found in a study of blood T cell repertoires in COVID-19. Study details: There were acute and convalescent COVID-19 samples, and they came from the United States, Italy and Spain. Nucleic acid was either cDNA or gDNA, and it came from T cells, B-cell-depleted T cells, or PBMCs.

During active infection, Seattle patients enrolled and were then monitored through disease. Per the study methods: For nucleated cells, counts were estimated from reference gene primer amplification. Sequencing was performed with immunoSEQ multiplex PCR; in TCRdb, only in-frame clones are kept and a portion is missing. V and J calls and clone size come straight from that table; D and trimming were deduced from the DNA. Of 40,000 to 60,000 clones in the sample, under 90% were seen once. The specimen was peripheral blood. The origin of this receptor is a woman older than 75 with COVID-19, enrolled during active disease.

The CDR3 reads CATSRPLAGGATDTQYF. The CDR3 region has the DNA TGTGCCACCAGCCGTCCCCTAGCGGGAGGTGCGACAGATACGCAGTATTTT. The chain combines TRBV15 with TRBJ2-3; 11 bases line up with TRBD2. The CDR3 sequence is 17 residues long. CDR1 and CDR2 from the germline V gene are LNHNV and YYDKDF (reference sequence). The V gene end was trimmed by 5 bases and the J gene end by 3 bases; junction bases not matched to a gene: 10.